Presented here are 26 T cell receptor beta chains from one specimen sequenced in a study of blood T cell repertoires in COVID-19. Only in-frame clones appear in the TCRdb table, and some are missing; sequencing was by immunoSEQ multiplex PCR. In the table there are about 250,000 clones, about 86% of which are singletons. The source material was peripheral blood. These receptors came from a man aged 50-59 years with active or convalescent COVID-19.

V gene TRBV5-1 combines with J gene TRBJ2-1, with 8 bases identical to TRBD2. Trimming took 1 base from V and 8 from J; bases not matched to a gene: 14. CDR3 length: 17 amino acids. Germline V gene lookup returns CDR1 SGHRS and CDR2 YFSETQ. The CDR3 is CASSLSVSGGAADEQFF. The CDR3 nucleotides are TGCGCCAGCAGCTTGTCAGTGTCCGGGGGGGCCGCCGATGAGCAGTTCTTC.

This clone occurred once. The chain has TRBV7-6 and TRBJ2-1; maybe TRBD2 (7 bases). The CDR3 is 15 residues long. Germline values: CDR1 SGHVS, CDR2 FNYEAQ. With 1 base removed from V and 7 bases from J, the gap between germline ends came to 14 bases. CDR3 sequence: CASSLGGGAGNEQFF. The CDR3 bases are TGTGCCAGCAGCTTAGGAGGGGGGGCAGGGAATGAGCAGTTCTTC. The whole variable domain, filled in from reference TRBV7-6 and TRBJ2-1, reads GAGVSQSPRYKVTKRGQDVALRCDPISGHVSLYWYRQALGQGPEFLTYFNYEAQQDKSGLPNDRFSAERPEGSISTLTIQRTEQRDSAMYRCASSLGGGAGNEQFFGPGTRLTVL.

V usage is TRBV5-6 and J usage is TRBJ2-6; the match to TRBD2 covers 8 bases. The V gene end was trimmed by 3 bases and the J gene end by 0 bases; junction bases not matched to a gene: 2. Germline V CDR1 and CDR2: SGHDT, YYEEEE. This CDR3 is 16 amino acids long. The CDR3 reads CASSSGGRSGANVLTF. The DNA of the CDR3 is TGTGCCAGCAGCTCGGGGGGGCGCTCTGGGGCCAACGTCCTGACTTTC.

This rearrangement joins TRBV2 to TRBJ2-7; tentative D call: TRBD2 (5 bases). The CDR3 contains 15 residues. Germline CDR1 and CDR2: SNHLY and FYNNEI. V was trimmed by 6 bases and J by 3 bases, leaving 18 bases between them. The CDR3 spells CASRLGWTFNYEQYF. CDR3 sequence (DNA): TGTGCCAGCAGACTCGGGTGGACTTTCAACTACGAGCAGTACTTC. The full variable domain, in which reference TRBV2 and TRBJ2-7 provide the parts outside the CDR3, is EPEVTQTPSHQVTQMGQEVILRCVPISNHLYFYWYRQILGQKVEFLVSFYNNEISEKSEIFDDQFSVERPDGSNFTLKIRSTKLEDSAMYFCASRLGWTFNYEQYFGPGTRLTVT.

The genes are TRBV14 and TRBJ2-5; TRBD2 might be the D (7 bases). Germline loops: CDR1 SGHDN, CDR2 FVKESK. CDR3 length: 15 amino acids. V was clipped by 4 bases and J by 5 bases, with 17 bases between them. The CDR3 loop reads CASSLPTRGGETQYF. The CDR3 coding sequence is TGTGCCAGCAGCCTTCCAACGAGGGGGGGGGAGACCCAGTACTTC.

This clone appeared a few times. For the CDR3, the DNA is TGTGCCACCCTAGGAGGGATGGAGCCCTATGGCTACACCTTC. Translating gives CATLGGMEPYGYTF. V is TRBV10-3 and J is TRBJ1-2; unclear D gene. The V gene lost 10 bases and the J gene lost 4 bases, with 19 bases spanning the gap. Germline-derived CDR1 and CDR2 are ENHRY and SYGVKD. The CDR3 extends over 14 amino acids.

The rearrangement links TRBV19 to TRBJ1-4; a weak D match, TRBD1 (5 bases). Trimming left V 4 bases short and J 3 bases short, with 9 bases between. Germline loops: CDR1 LNHDA, CDR2 SQIVND (reference sequence). This CDR3 is 14 amino acids long. DNA for the CDR3: TGTGCCAGTAGTACAAGGACACCTAATGAAAAACTGTTTTTT. Residues: CASSTRTPNEKLFF.

The chain recombines TRBV3-1 (or the pseudogene TRBV3-2) with TRBJ2-4; 10 positions match TRBD1. Germline trimming cut 6 bases from V and 9 bases from J; bases unmatched to any gene: 11. Germline-derived CDR1 and CDR2 are LGHDT and YNNKEL (reference sequence). The CDR3 has 15 amino acids. In nucleotides, the CDR3 is TGTGCCAGCAGTTCTCCCGGGACAGGGGTGGTCATTCAGTACTTC. Amino acid sequence: CASSSPGTGVVIQYF.

Here the CDR3 reads CASSLGQGFNYGYTF. The CDR3 DNA reads TGTGCCAGCAGCTTAGGGCAGGGGTTTAACTATGGCTACACCTTC. The V call is TRBV7-9, the J call TRBJ1-2; D is possibly TRBD1 (6 bases). The CDR3 has 15 residues. Trimming took off 1 base at V and 1 base at J, with 10 bases between the two ends. Germline V gene lookup returns CDR1 SEHNR and CDR2 FQNEAQ (reference sequence).

V usage is TRBV19 and J usage is TRBJ1-2; TRBD1 agrees at 8 bases. CDR1 is LNHDA, CDR2 SQIVND, per germline (reference sequence). The V and J ends lost 10 bases and 2 bases, in that order; junction bases with no gene match: 9. The CDR3 runs 14 residues. CDR3 bases: TGTGCCACCGCAAGACAGGGGAGAAACTATGGCTACACCTTC. This sequence encodes CATARQGRNYGYTF. The whole variable domain, filled in from reference TRBV19 and TRBJ1-2, reads DGGITQSPKYLFRKEGQNVTLSCEQNLNHDAMYWYRQDPGQGLRLIYYSQIVNDFQKGDIAEGYSVSREKKESFPLTVTSAQKNPTAFYLCATARQGRNYGYTFGSGTRLTVV.

The rearrangement uses TRBV9 and TRBJ2-3; weak D call: TRBD2 (6 bases). Trimming removed 3 bases at V and 4 bases at J, with 9 bases between. The CDR3 length is 13 residues. Per the germline V gene, CDR1 is SGDLS and CDR2 is YYNGEE. Here the CDR3 reads CASSAGGADTQYF. For the CDR3, the DNA is TGTGCCAGCAGCGCCGGCGGGGCAGATACGCAGTATTTT.

The rearrangement uses TRBV4-1 and TRBJ1-2, with 12 positions matching TRBD1. Per the germline V gene, CDR1 is MGHRA and CDR2 is YSYEKL. The CDR3 has 16 residues. J gave up 4 bases and V 3 bases, and 6 bases lay outside the gene matches. CDR3 protein: CASSHAGTGGIYGYTF. CDR3 sequence (DNA): TGCGCCAGCAGCCACGCCGGGACAGGGGGCATCTATGGCTACACCTTC.

This clone was observed a single time. This chain links TRBV20-1 with TRBJ2-2; D remains ambiguous. Trimming stripped 2 bases from V and 7 bases from J, with 5 bases between. The germline CDR1 and CDR2 sequences are DFQATT and SNEGSKA (reference sequence). The CDR3 runs 11 residues. The CDR3 region has the DNA TGCAGTGCTAGAAAACACGGGGAGCTGTTTTTT. Its translation: CSARKHGELFF.

The chain employs TRBV11-2 and TRBJ1-2; D is perhaps TRBD1 (5 bases). The ends were cut back, 5 bases at V and 5 bases at J, with 15 bases in the middle. Germline V gene lookup returns CDR1 SGHAT and CDR2 FQNNGV. The CDR3 has 14 residues. The CDR3 loop reads CASSPGRGGYGYTF. As DNA, the CDR3 is TGTGCCAGCAGCCCGGGGCGGGGCGGGTATGGCTACACCTTC.

Only one count was recorded for this clone. The CDR3 DNA follows: TGTGCCAGCAGTTACTCGGGGCCTTTTTCCCAACAGCCCCAGCATTTT. Encoded protein: CASSYSGPFSQQPQHF. J is TRBJ1-5 and V is TRBV6-6, with D perhaps TRBD1 (5 bases). The CDR3 loop spans 16 amino acids. Germline assignment: CDR1 MNHNY and CDR2 SVGAGI (reference sequence). Between the trimmed V and J ends, which lost 0 bases and 7 bases, there was a span of 16 bases.

This chain connects TRBV6-5 to TRBJ2-7; 8 nucleotides line up with TRBD2. The germline CDR1 and CDR2 sequences are MNHEY and SVGAGI. This CDR3 spans 14 amino acids. The V segment lost 4 bases and the J segment 3 bases; nucleotides outside the gene matches: 5. The CDR3 region is CASSSRRGDYEQYF. The CDR3 DNA reads as TGTGCCAGCAGTTCGAGGCGGGGGGACTACGAGCAGTACTTC.

The gene calls are TRBV19 and TRBJ1-5; 7 bases are a match to TRBD1. Germline trimming cut 5 bases from V and 6 bases from J; bases unmatched to any gene: 16. The V gene's germline CDR1 is LNHDA and CDR2 SQIVND (reference sequence). The CDR3 sequence is 17 residues long. CDR3 sequence: CASSVGQRWGTRQPQHF. The DNA of the CDR3 is TGTGCCAGTAGTGTGGGACAGAGGTGGGGGACGCGTCAGCCCCAGCATTTT.

The chain is built from TRBV30 and TRBJ1-5, with 12 positions matching TRBD1. The CDR3 runs to 17 residues. V lost 3 bases, J lost 3 bases, and 9 bases stayed unmatched. Germline loops: CDR1 GTSNPN, CDR2 SVGIG (reference sequence). In nucleotides, the CDR3 is TGTGCCTGGAGAGCACGGGACAGGGGGCCCGCCAATCAGCCCCAGCATTTT. Translation gives CAWRARDRGPANQPQHF.

The gene calls are TRBV14 and TRBJ1-4; D not resolved. The V end lost 2 bases, the J end lost 4 bases, and 5 bases lay between the germline ends. This CDR3 is 13 amino acids long. The germline V gene has CDR1 SGHDN and CDR2 FVKESK. CDR3 nucleotides: TGTGCCAGCAGCCAACAGGTTAATGAAAAACTGTTTTTT. This gives the protein CASSQQVNEKLFF.

The genes are TRBV14 and TRBJ2-5; 10 bases line up with TRBD1. The trim removed 3 bases at V and 5 bases at J, leaving 9 bases unmatched. This CDR3 spans 16 amino acids. Germline V lookup: CDR1 SGHDN, CDR2 FVKESK. Here the CDR3 reads CASSQRTGGSKETQYF. The CDR3 DNA sequence: TGTGCCAGCAGCCAGAGGACAGGGGGTTCGAAGGAGACCCAGTACTTC.

The CDR3 nucleotides read TGTGCCATCAGTGAGGGGACTACCACCGGGGAGCTGTTTTTT. Translated, it gives CAISEGTTTGELFF. The V call is TRBV10-3, the J call TRBJ2-2, with 7 nucleotides matching TRBD2. J lost 4 bases, V lost 2 bases, and 1 base had no gene match. Germline V CDR1 and CDR2: ENHRY, SYGVKD. The CDR3 contains 14 residues.

In its sample, this clone was seen once. V and J are TRBV7-9 and TRBJ1-1; no reliable D call. The germline CDR1 and CDR2 sequences are SEHNR and FQNEAQ (reference sequence). The ends were cut back, 1 base at V and 3 bases at J, with 9 bases in the middle. The CDR3 covers 14 residues. The DNA of the CDR3 is TGTGCCAGCAGCTTAGGGGGAGGAGACACTGAAGCTTTCTTT. Protein: CASSLGGGDTEAFF.

This rearrangement joins TRBV9 to TRBJ2-5; D remains ambiguous. Per germline, CDR1 SGDLS and CDR2 YYNGEE. This CDR3 contains 14 residues. Trimming pared 2 bases from V and 2 bases from J, leaving 10 bases between. The CDR3 reads CASSVGTRQETQYF. The DNA for the CDR3 is TGTGCCAGCAGCGTGGGCACCCGACAAGAGACCCAGTACTTC.

This chain joins TRBV28 and TRBJ1-2; tentative D call: TRBD1 (5 bases). The CDR3 has 13 amino acids. Germline loops: CDR1 MDHEN, CDR2 SYDVKM. Trimming pared 2 bases from V and 2 bases from J, leaving 6 bases between. CDR3 protein: CASSLRGNYGYTF. The CDR3 region has the DNA TGTGCCAGCAGTTTACGGGGGAACTATGGCTACACCTTC.

This clone appeared once. The CDR3 loop reads CASSSTPPGLAGGRSYNEQFF. CDR3 bases: TGTGCCAGCAGTTCTACCCCGCCCGGACTAGCGGGGGGCCGCTCCTACAATGAGCAGTTCTTC. The chain uses TRBV2 and TRBJ2-1, with 14 bases that match TRBD2. Germline V gene sequence: CDR1 SNHLY, CDR2 FYNNEI. The CDR3 length is 21 residues. Trimming cost V 5 bases and J 0 bases; bases outside gene matches: 15.

The chain couples TRBV10-1 to TRBJ1-2; the D gene is possibly TRBD1 (6 bases). The germline V gene encodes CDR1 WNHNN and CDR2 SYGVQD (reference sequence). The V and J ends lost 5 bases and 4 bases respectively, with 29 bases between them. The CDR3 contains 19 residues. The CDR3 protein is CASSKVRNNSGHQSYGYTF. The CDR3 nucleotides read TGCGCCAGCAGTAAAGTAAGGAATAATTCGGGACATCAGAGCTATGGCTACACCTTC.